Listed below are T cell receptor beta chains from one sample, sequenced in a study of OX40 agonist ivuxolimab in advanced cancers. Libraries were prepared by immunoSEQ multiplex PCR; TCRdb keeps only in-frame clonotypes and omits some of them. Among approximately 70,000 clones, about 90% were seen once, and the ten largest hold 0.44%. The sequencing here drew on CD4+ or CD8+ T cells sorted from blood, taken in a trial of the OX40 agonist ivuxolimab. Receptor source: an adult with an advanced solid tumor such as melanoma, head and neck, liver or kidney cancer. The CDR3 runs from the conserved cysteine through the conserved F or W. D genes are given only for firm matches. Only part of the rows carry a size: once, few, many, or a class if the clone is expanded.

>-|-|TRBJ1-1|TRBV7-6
CASSLGGYDTEAFF
TGTGCCAGCAGCTTAGGGGGTTATGACACTGAAGCTTTCTTT
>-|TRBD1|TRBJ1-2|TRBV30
CAWSIQGARNTF
TGTGCCTGGAGCATACAGGGGGCGCGGAACACCTTC
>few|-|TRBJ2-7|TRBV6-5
CASSYSSLANYEQYF
TGTGCCAGCAGTTACTCTAGCTTAGCGAATTACGAGCAGTACTTC
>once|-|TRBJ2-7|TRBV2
CASSDFYEQYF
TGTGCCAGCAGTGACTTCTACGAGCAGTACTTC
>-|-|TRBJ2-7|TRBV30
CAWTRDLLGEQYF
TGTGCCTGGACCCGGGACTTGCTTGGAGAGCAGTACTTC
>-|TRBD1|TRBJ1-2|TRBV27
CASSPQIRGANYGYTF
TGTGCCAGCAGTCCTCAAATCAGGGGGGCTAACTATGGCTACACCTTC
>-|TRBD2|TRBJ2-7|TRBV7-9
CASSLGLAGVEGQYF
TGTGCCAGCAGCTTAGGGCTAGCGGGTGTGGAAGGGCAGTACTTC
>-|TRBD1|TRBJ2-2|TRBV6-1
CASSKGQGAFGELFF
TGTGCCAGCAGCAAAGGACAGGGGGCTTTTGGGGAGCTGTTTTTT
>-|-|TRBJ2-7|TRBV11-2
CASSLDSIQRVDYEQYF
TGTGCCAGCAGCTTAGATTCTATACAGAGGGTGGATTACGAGCAGTACTTC
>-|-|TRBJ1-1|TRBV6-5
CASSYGGSTEAFF
TGTGCCAGCAGTTACGGGGGAAGCACTGAAGCTTTCTTT
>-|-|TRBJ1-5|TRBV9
CASSPGIYSNQPQHF
TGTGCCAGCAGCCCCGGGATTTATAGCAATCAGCCCCAGCATTTT
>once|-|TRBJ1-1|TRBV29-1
CSVDDLGVNTEAFF
TGCAGCGTCGACGACCTCGGGGTGAACACTGAAGCTTTCTTT
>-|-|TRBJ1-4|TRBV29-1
CSVEWGNREKLFF
TGCAGCGTTGAATGGGGAAATAGGGAAAAACTGTTTTTT
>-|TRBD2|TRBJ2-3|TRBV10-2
CASSLAGVADTQYF
TGCGCCAGCAGTTTAGCGGGAGTGGCAGATACGCAGTATTTT
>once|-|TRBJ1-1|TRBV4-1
CASSHQSLNTEAFF
TGCGCCAGCAGCCATCAGTCGTTGAACACTGAAGCTTTCTTT
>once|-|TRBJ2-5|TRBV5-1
CASSLGEETQYF
TGCGCCAGCAGCTTGGGAGAAGAGACCCAGTACTTC
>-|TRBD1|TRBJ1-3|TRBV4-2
CASTPGQAVSGNTIYF
TGTGCCAGCACCCCTGGACAGGCCGTCTCTGGAAACACCATATATTTT
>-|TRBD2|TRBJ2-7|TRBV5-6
CASSPRLAGREQYF
TGTGCCAGCAGCCCGCGACTAGCGGGAAGAGAGCAGTACTTC
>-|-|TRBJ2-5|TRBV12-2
CASRLRGLQETQYF
TGTGCAAGTCGCTTACGGGGCCTCCAAGAGACCCAGTACTTC
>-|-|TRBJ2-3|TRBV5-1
CASSLAPLRGNTQYF
TGCGCCAGCAGCTTGGCCCCCCTGAGGGGAAATACGCAGTATTTT
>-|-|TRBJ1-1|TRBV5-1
CASSKTGPPEAFF
TGCGCCAGCAGCAAAACGGGACCGCCTGAAGCTTTCTTT
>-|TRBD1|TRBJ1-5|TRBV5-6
CASSWGGTGGFNQPQHF
TGTGCCAGCAGCTGGGGCGGTACAGGGGGCTTTAATCAGCCCCAGCATTTT
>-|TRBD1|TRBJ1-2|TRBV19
CASSPYPGTANYGYTF
TGTGCCAGTAGCCCTTACCCTGGGACAGCGAACTATGGCTACACCTTC
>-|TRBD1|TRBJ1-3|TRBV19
CASRGQASGNTIYF
TGTGCCAGTAGGGGACAGGCCTCTGGAAACACCATATATTTT
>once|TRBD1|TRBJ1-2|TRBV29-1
CSVSQGVDYGYTF
TGCAGCGTTTCTCAGGGGGTTGACTATGGCTACACCTTC
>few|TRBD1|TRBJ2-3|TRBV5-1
CASSLGPPTGGSTDTQYF
TGCGCCAGCAGCCTTGGGCCCCCCACAGGGGGAAGCACAGATACGCAGTATTTT
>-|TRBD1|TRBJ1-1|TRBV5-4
CASSKGQGDEAFF
TGTGCCAGCAGCAAGGGACAGGGGGATGAAGCTTTCTTT
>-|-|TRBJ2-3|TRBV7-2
CASSLGQGIDTQYF
TGTGCCAGCAGCTTAGGCCAGGGGATAGATACGCAGTATTTT
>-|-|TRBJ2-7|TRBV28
CASSLRGAGANYEQYF
TGTGCCAGCAGTTTAAGGGGGGCAGGGGCGAACTACGAGCAGTACTTC
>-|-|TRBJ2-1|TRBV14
CASSQGAEQFF
TGTGCCAGCAGCCAAGGAGCTGAGCAGTTCTTC
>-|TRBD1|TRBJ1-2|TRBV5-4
CASSPATGLYGYTF
TGTGCCAGCAGCCCGGCGACAGGGCTCTATGGCTACACCTTC
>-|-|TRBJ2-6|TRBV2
CASRSQGRGANVLTF
TGTGCCAGCAGGTCGCAGGGGCGTGGGGCCAACGTCCTGACTTTC
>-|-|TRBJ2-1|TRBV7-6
CASSRSSPSSSYNEQFF
TGTGCCAGCAGCCGCTCTAGCCCTTCAAGCTCCTACAATGAGCAGTTCTTC
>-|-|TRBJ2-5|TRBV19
CASKSRPGASQETQYF
TGTGCCAGTAAAAGTAGACCAGGGGCTAGCCAAGAGACCCAGTACTTC
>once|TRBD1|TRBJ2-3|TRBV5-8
CASSLGDRTSTDTQYF
TGTGCCAGCAGCTTGGGGGACAGAACTAGCACAGATACGCAGTATTTT
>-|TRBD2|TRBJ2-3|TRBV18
CASSPPSGRAADTQYF
TGTGCCAGCTCACCACCCAGCGGGAGGGCCGCAGATACGCAGTATTTT
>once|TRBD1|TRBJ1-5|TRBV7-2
CASSPWTGALGSNQPQHF
TGTGCCAGCAGCCCCTGGACAGGGGCCTTGGGAAGCAATCAGCCCCAGCATTTT
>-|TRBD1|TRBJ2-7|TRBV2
CASSESSGGPYEQYF
TGTGCCAGCAGTGAATCTTCAGGGGGCCCCTACGAGCAGTACTTC
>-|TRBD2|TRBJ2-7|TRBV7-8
CASSPYRLAGEQYF
TGTGCCAGCAGCCCCTATAGACTAGCGGGAGAGCAGTACTTC
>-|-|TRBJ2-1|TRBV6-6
CASSYGRAPSDEQFF
TGTGCCAGCAGTTACGGTCGGGCCCCAAGCGATGAGCAGTTCTTC
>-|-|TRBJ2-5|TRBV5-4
CASSLINREQETQYF
TGTGCCAGCAGCTTGATCAACAGGGAACAAGAGACCCAGTACTTC
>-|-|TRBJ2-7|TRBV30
CAWSVTPTSEQYF
TGTGCCTGGAGTGTTACGCCGACTTCCGAGCAGTACTTC
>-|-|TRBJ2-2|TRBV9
CASSVGADINTGELFF
TGTGCCAGCAGCGTAGGAGCAGACATAAACACCGGGGAGCTGTTTTTT
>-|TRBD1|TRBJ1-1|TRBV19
CASSPNRGQGAYEAFF
TGTGCCAGTAGTCCTAATCGGGGACAGGGGGCATATGAAGCTTTCTTT
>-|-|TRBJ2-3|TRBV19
CASLGLSTDTQYF
TGTGCCAGCCTAGGACTGAGCACAGATACGCAGTATTTT
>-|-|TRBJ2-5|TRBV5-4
CASSFRGSQETQYF
TGTGCCAGCAGCTTTCGAGGGTCACAAGAGACCCAGTACTTC
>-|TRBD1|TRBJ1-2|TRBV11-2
CASSQDRASSRYGYTF
TGTGCCAGCAGCCAGGACAGGGCATCCAGCCGCTATGGCTACACCTTC
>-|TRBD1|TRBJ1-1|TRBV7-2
CASSLTGLGSTEAFF
TGTGCCAGCAGCCTGACAGGGTTGGGGAGCACTGAAGCTTTCTTT
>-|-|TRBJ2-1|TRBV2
CASSEQAGPGEQFF
TGTGCCAGCAGTGAACAGGCAGGCCCGGGTGAGCAGTTCTTC
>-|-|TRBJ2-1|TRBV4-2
CASSQERRNEQFF
TGTGCCAGCAGCCAAGAAAGACGTAATGAGCAGTTCTTC
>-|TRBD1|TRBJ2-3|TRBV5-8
CASKDRAPSADTQYF
TGTGCCAGCAAGGACAGGGCACCGAGTGCAGATACGCAGTATTTT
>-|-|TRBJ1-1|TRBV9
CASSPGQGNTEAFF
TGTGCCAGCAGCCCAGGGCAGGGGAACACTGAAGCTTTCTTT
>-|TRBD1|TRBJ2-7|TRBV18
CASSPPSRTGTYEQYF
TGTGCCAGCTCACCACCATCTCGGACAGGGACTTACGAGCAGTACTTC
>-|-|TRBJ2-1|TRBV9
CASSVGTYNEQFF
TGTGCCAGCAGCGTAGGTACCTACAATGAGCAGTTCTTC
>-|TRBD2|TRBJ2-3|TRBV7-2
CASSSRTSGRALEYF
TGTGCCAGCAGCTCCCGAACTAGCGGGAGGGCGCTGGAGTATTTT
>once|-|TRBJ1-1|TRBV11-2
CASSHLVGREAFF
TGTGCCAGCAGCCACCTAGTGGGCAGAGAAGCTTTCTTT
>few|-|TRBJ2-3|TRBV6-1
CASSGGLSVVPDTQYF
TGTGCCAGCAGTGGCGGGCTTAGCGTCGTGCCAGATACGCAGTATTTT
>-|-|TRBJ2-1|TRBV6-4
CASSDGIYNEQFF
TGTGCCAGCAGTGACGGGATTTACAATGAGCAGTTCTTC
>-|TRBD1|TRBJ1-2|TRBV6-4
CASSGQGAQGGYTF
TGTGCCAGCAGCGGACAGGGGGCGCAGGGTGGCTACACCTTC